The rows below give T cell receptor beta chains drawn from one sample of a study of early stage breast cancer tumors. Profiled with immunoSEQ multiplex PCR; TCRdb holds only in-frame clones, not every one. The sample yields around 5,000 clones, around 68% seen once. The material sequenced was normal breast tissue next to the tumor. The source of these receptors is a person between 60 and 70 years old with breast cancer. The CDR3 runs from the conserved cysteine through the conserved F or W. The order of the fields is J gene, V gene, D gene, clone size, CDR3 protein, CDR3 DNA. A D gene is named only where the DNA matches it firmly. Part of the rows lack a size; the others show once, few, many or a class for expanded clones.

j_call: TRBJ2-3; v_call: TRBV2; d_call: NA; clone_size: few; cdr3_aa: CASSEGDTQYF; cdr3_nt: TGTGCCAGCAGTGAGGGAGATACGCAGTATTTT
j_call: TRBJ2-5; v_call: TRBV5-8; d_call: TRBD1; clone_size: NA; cdr3_aa: CASSVRETGFETQYF; cdr3_nt: TGTGCCAGCAGCGTCCGTGAGACAGGGTTTGAGACCCAGTACTTC
j_call: TRBJ2-1; v_call: TRBV5-1; d_call: TRBD2; clone_size: NA; cdr3_aa: CASSVAASGSYNEQFF; cdr3_nt: TGCGCCAGCAGCGTAGCTGCTAGCGGCTCCTACAATGAGCAGTTCTTC
j_call: TRBJ1-1; v_call: TRBV7-3; d_call: NA; clone_size: NA; cdr3_aa: CASSRGGAAEAFF; cdr3_nt: TGTGCCAGCAGCCGGGGGGGGGCGGCTGAAGCTTTCTTT
j_call: TRBJ2-7; v_call: TRBV25-1; d_call: NA; clone_size: NA; cdr3_aa: CATTHQDSTYEQYF; cdr3_nt: TGTGCCACTACCCATCAGGACAGCACCTACGAGCAGTACTTC
j_call: TRBJ2-2; v_call: TRBV7-9; d_call: NA; clone_size: few; cdr3_aa: CASSNPRNTGELFF; cdr3_nt: TGTGCCAGCAGCAACCCTAGGAACACCGGGGAGCTGTTTTTT
j_call: TRBJ2-7; v_call: TRBV11-2; d_call: TRBD2; clone_size: NA; cdr3_aa: CASSLYSGRSYEQYF; cdr3_nt: TGTGCCAGCAGCTTATATAGCGGGAGAAGCTACGAGCAGTACTTC
j_call: TRBJ1-2; v_call: TRBV6-1; d_call: NA; clone_size: few; cdr3_aa: CASTQGNDGGYTF; cdr3_nt: TGTGCCAGCACTCAAGGGAACGACGGAGGCTACACCTTC
j_call: TRBJ2-5; v_call: TRBV7-9; d_call: TRBD2; clone_size: NA; cdr3_aa: CASLSGGFEETQYF; cdr3_nt: TGTGCCAGCCTTAGCGGGGGGTTTGAAGAGACCCAGTACTTC
j_call: TRBJ1-1; v_call: TRBV2; d_call: NA; clone_size: NA; cdr3_aa: CASSDSGLMAFF; cdr3_nt: TGTGCCAGCAGTGATTCAGGTCTGATGGCTTTCTTT
j_call: TRBJ2-2; v_call: TRBV9; d_call: NA; clone_size: NA; cdr3_aa: CASRNTGELFF; cdr3_nt: TGTGCCAGCAGGAACACCGGGGAGCTGTTTTTT
j_call: TRBJ2-2; v_call: TRBV19; d_call: TRBD2; clone_size: NA; cdr3_aa: CASSGLAQNTGELFF; cdr3_nt: TGTGCCAGTAGCGGACTAGCGCAGAACACCGGGGAGCTGTTTTTT
j_call: TRBJ2-2; v_call: TRBV7-8; d_call: TRBD2; clone_size: NA; cdr3_aa: CASSPSSGANTGELFF; cdr3_nt: TGTGCCAGCAGCCCATCTAGCGGAGCGAACACCGGGGAGCTGTTTTTT
j_call: TRBJ2-3; v_call: TRBV7-2; d_call: TRBD2; clone_size: NA; cdr3_aa: CASSLTSGGADTQYF; cdr3_nt: TGTGCCAGCAGCCTGACTAGCGGGGGGGCAGATACGCAGTATTTT
j_call: TRBJ1-5; v_call: TRBV27; d_call: NA; clone_size: NA; cdr3_aa: CASSLAAGPNQPQHF; cdr3_nt: TGTGCCAGCAGTTTAGCCGCCGGGCCCAATCAGCCCCAGCATTTT
j_call: TRBJ1-5; v_call: TRBV4-2; d_call: TRBD1; clone_size: few; cdr3_aa: CASSPNHRGQSNQPQHF; cdr3_nt: TGTGCCAGCAGCCCGAACCACAGGGGGCAGAGCAATCAGCCCCAGCATTTT
j_call: TRBJ2-5; v_call: TRBV6-5; d_call: NA; clone_size: NA; cdr3_aa: CASSLGQSWGETQYF; cdr3_nt: TGTGCCAGCAGTCTAGGACAGTCGTGGGGGGAGACCCAGTACTTC
j_call: TRBJ2-7; v_call: TRBV11-2; d_call: TRBD1; clone_size: large; cdr3_aa: CASSADRGAIGEQYF; cdr3_nt: TGTGCCAGCAGCGCCGACAGGGGCGCAATAGGCGAGCAGTACTTC
j_call: TRBJ1-5; v_call: TRBV2; d_call: NA; clone_size: NA; cdr3_aa: CASKSIDTGLSQPQHF; cdr3_nt: TGTGCCAGCAAGTCTATAGATACAGGCCTTAGCCAGCCCCAGCATTTT
j_call: TRBJ2-1; v_call: TRBV5-1; d_call: TRBD2; clone_size: NA; cdr3_aa: CASSALAGGDEQFF; cdr3_nt: TGCGCCAGCAGCGCCCTAGCGGGGGGGGATGAGCAGTTCTTC
j_call: TRBJ2-3; v_call: TRBV6-1; d_call: NA; clone_size: NA; cdr3_aa: CASSESDTQYF; cdr3_nt: TGTGCCAGCAGTGAATCTGATACGCAGTATTTT
j_call: TRBJ1-2; v_call: TRBV5-3; d_call: NA; clone_size: few; cdr3_aa: CARRYGQRSIINYGYTF; cdr3_nt: TGTGCCAGAAGGTACGGACAGCGCTCTATCATTAACTATGGCTACACCTTC
j_call: TRBJ2-1; v_call: TRBV20-1; d_call: NA; clone_size: NA; cdr3_aa: CSASRDNEQFF; cdr3_nt: TGCAGTGCTAGCAGAGACAATGAGCAGTTCTTC
j_call: TRBJ2-1; v_call: TRBV11-2; d_call: TRBD2; clone_size: NA; cdr3_aa: CASSLDKLAGVGNEQFF; cdr3_nt: TGTGCCAGCAGCTTAGATAAGCTAGCGGGAGTGGGAAATGAGCAGTTCTTC
j_call: TRBJ1-5; v_call: TRBV4-1; d_call: NA; clone_size: NA; cdr3_aa: CASSQNSAFSNQPQHF; cdr3_nt: TGCGCCAGCAGCCAAAATTCGGCCTTTAGCAATCAGCCCCAGCATTTT
j_call: TRBJ2-3; v_call: TRBV11-3; d_call: TRBD2; clone_size: NA; cdr3_aa: CASSSPRTSVTTDTQYF; cdr3_nt: TGTGCCAGCAGCTCACCCCGGACTAGCGTGACAACAGATACGCAGTATTTT
j_call: TRBJ2-7; v_call: TRBV6-1; d_call: NA; clone_size: NA; cdr3_aa: CASSDGLGLIYEQYF; cdr3_nt: TGTGCCAGCAGTGACGGTTTGGGACTTATTTACGAGCAGTACTTC
j_call: TRBJ2-2; v_call: TRBV19; d_call: TRBD1; clone_size: NA; cdr3_aa: CASSISTGVNTGELFF; cdr3_nt: TGTGCCAGTAGTATTTCGACAGGGGTGAACACCGGGGAGCTGTTTTTT
j_call: TRBJ2-7; v_call: TRBV11-3; d_call: TRBD1; clone_size: NA; cdr3_aa: CASSSQGVAYEQYF; cdr3_nt: TGTGCCAGCAGCTCTCAGGGGGTTGCCTACGAGCAGTACTTC
j_call: TRBJ2-2; v_call: TRBV6-5; d_call: NA; clone_size: NA; cdr3_aa: CASREGANTGELFF; cdr3_nt: TGTGCCAGCAGGGAGGGCGCGAACACCGGGGAGCTGTTTTTT
j_call: TRBJ1-1; v_call: TRBV2; d_call: NA; clone_size: NA; cdr3_aa: CASREGDGTEAFF; cdr3_nt: TGTGCCAGCAGGGAGGGGGACGGCACTGAAGCTTTCTTT
j_call: TRBJ2-5; v_call: TRBV5-1; d_call: TRBD1; clone_size: NA; cdr3_aa: CASSSGQALGETQYF; cdr3_nt: TGCGCCAGCAGCTCGGGACAGGCCTTGGGGGAGACCCAGTACTTC
j_call: TRBJ2-3; v_call: TRBV4-2; d_call: NA; clone_size: NA; cdr3_aa: CASSQRARTDTQYF; cdr3_nt: TGTGCCAGCAGCCAGCGGGCCCGCACAGATACGCAGTATTTT
j_call: TRBJ1-1; v_call: TRBV5-1; d_call: NA; clone_size: NA; cdr3_aa: CASSLANVSPTEAFF; cdr3_nt: TGCGCCAGCAGCTTGGCCAATGTATCTCCGACTGAAGCTTTCTTT
j_call: TRBJ2-7; v_call: TRBV6-5; d_call: NA; clone_size: NA; cdr3_aa: CASTPPSGAYEQYF; cdr3_nt: TGTGCCAGCACCCCTCCTTCGGGCGCCTACGAGCAGTACTTC
j_call: TRBJ2-5; v_call: TRBV7-7; d_call: NA; clone_size: NA; cdr3_aa: CASSLGRGGGETQYF; cdr3_nt: TGTGCTAGCAGCTTAGGCAGGGGCGGTGGAGAGACCCAGTACTTC
j_call: TRBJ2-7; v_call: TRBV27; d_call: NA; clone_size: NA; cdr3_aa: CASSYGRGYEQYF; cdr3_nt: TGTGCCAGCAGTTATGGACGGGGCTACGAGCAGTACTTC
j_call: TRBJ2-5; v_call: TRBV10-3; d_call: NA; clone_size: hyperexpanded; cdr3_aa: CAISESQAGETQYF; cdr3_nt: TGTGCCATCAGTGAGTCGCAGGCGGGAGAGACCCAGTACTTC
j_call: TRBJ1-2; v_call: TRBV11-2; d_call: NA; clone_size: once; cdr3_aa: CASSLEAGPRYGYTF; cdr3_nt: TGTGCCAGCAGCTTAGAGGCAGGGCCCCGATATGGCTACACCTTC
j_call: TRBJ2-5; v_call: TRBV14; d_call: TRBD2; clone_size: NA; cdr3_aa: CASSQGLAASQETQYF; cdr3_nt: TGTGCCAGCAGCCAGGGACTAGCGGCTTCCCAAGAGACCCAGTACTTC
j_call: TRBJ1-2; v_call: TRBV29-1; d_call: NA; clone_size: medium-sized; cdr3_aa: CSVEEEEGLYGYTF; cdr3_nt: TGCAGCGTTGAAGAGGAGGAGGGGCTCTATGGCTACACCTTC
j_call: TRBJ1-1; v_call: TRBV5-1; d_call: NA; clone_size: NA; cdr3_aa: CASSFQTGNTEAFF; cdr3_nt: TGCGCCAGCAGCTTCCAGACAGGAAACACTGAAGCTTTCTTT
j_call: TRBJ2-5; v_call: TRBV19; d_call: NA; clone_size: few; cdr3_aa: CASSNGAVQETQYF; cdr3_nt: TGTGCCAGTAGTAATGGAGCGGTCCAAGAGACCCAGTACTTC